This T cell receptor beta chain was found in a study of response to subunit inactivated influenza vaccine. Regarding the study as a whole: The authors proposed limited new T cell recruitment per seasonal influenza vaccination.

About this clonotype itself: Its antigen is as yet unknown.

TCRdb fed the RT-PCR reads into MiXCR, producing one record per CDR3 protein. The sample records hundreds of thousands of distinct CDR3 sequences, 18% being singletons. This TCR was sampled from a man aged 50 to 60 who received an inactivated influenza vaccine. The sequenced sample was PBMCs from blood, obtained about 5 days after vaccination.

The CDR3 DNA sequence: TGCAGTGCTAACTCGGGACAGGGGCGAAACACCATATATTTT. Translation: CSANSGQGRNTIYF. This chain connects TRBV20-1 to TRBJ1-3; 10 nucleotides align to TRBD1. The CDR3 totals 14 residues. Per germline, CDR1 DFQATT and CDR2 SNEGSKA (reference sequence). V trimming: 4 bases; J trimming: 5 bases; junction bases outside the gene matches: 5.